The subject of this entry is one T cell receptor beta chain. The antigen is not known. Amplification targeted TCR beta CDR3 regions from RNA transcripts. HTBI primers were the set used in a first-round RT-PCR of the TCR CDR3. One entry per CDR3 protein, called by TCRdb with MiXCR from the multiplex PCR reads. Among approximately 480,000 distinct CDR3 sequences listed, roughly 20% were seen once. This CDR3 has 19 amino acids. CDR1 is MGHDK, CDR2 SYGVNS, per germline. J gave up 0 bases and V 3 bases, and 13 bases lay outside the gene matches. These data come from a study of T cells in Graves' hyperthyroidism and ophthalmopathy. Findings and limits, study-wide: Blood also carried most thyroid clonotypes expanded above 0.001.

Exclusion of a patient resulted from uncontrolled infection, other autoimmune disease, pregnancy or lactation. Diagnostic assessment was based on clinical symptoms, serum thyroxine and TRAb, thyroid ultrasound and orbital computed tomography. This receptor was identified in a man younger than 35 with Graves' hyperthyroidism. The rearrangement joins TRBV25-1 to TRBJ2-2; 7 bases map to TRBD1. The material sequenced was blood. Here the CDR3 DNA reads TGTGCCAGCAGTGAGTACTACCCTAGGGGGACAGCGAACACCGGGGAGCTGTTTTTT. Translation gives CASSEYYPRGTANTGELFF.